This T cell receptor (beta chain) came from a study of blood T cell repertoires in COVID-19. The wider study: COVID-19 samples collected from the United States, Italy and Spain covered acute and convalescent phases. From T cells, B-cell-depleted T cells, or PBMCs came the material, which was cDNA or gDNA.

Adults between roughly 18 and 89 years of age took part from under 25 US areas. Cohorts were assigned according to the clinical history that participants reported. Germline CDR1 reads SEHNR; CDR2 reads FQNEAQ (reference sequence). The CDR3 covers 15 residues. J lost 4 bases, V lost 4 bases, and 6 bases had no gene match. This table comes from immunoSEQ multiplex PCR, and its TCRdb copy is limited to in-frame clones, with some not included. This sample yields roughly 180,000 clones, of which around 88% are seen a single time; 3.6% belongs to the top ten. V is TRBV7-9 and J is TRBJ1-1; 10 bases are a match to TRBD1. The TCR sequence derives from a woman between 45 and 60 years old in a cohort exposed to, infected with or recovered from COVID-19 (not recorded which). Material for sequencing was PBMCs or T cells enriched from blood (not recorded which). The CDR3 nucleotides are TGTGCCAGCAGCTCCGGACAGGGGGGATTCACTGAAGCTTTCTTT. This gives the protein CASSSGQGGFTEAFF.